Listed here are 31 T cell receptor beta chains from one sample, sequenced in a study of cytomegalovirus exposure and HLA in healthy donors. Vbeta (60) and Jbeta (13) primers were used in the PCR. Clones were sequenced by immunoSEQ multiplex PCR, and TCRdb holds only the in-frame ones, with some missing. This table holds approximately 200,000 clones, approximately 83% found once. The sequencing input was PBMCs. The receptor source for this set is a boy aged 2-9 years in good health and CMV-seronegative.

The chain employs TRBV2 and TRBJ1-1; D unresolved. CDR1 and CDR2 (germline): SNHLY, FYNNEI. This CDR3 region has 12 residues. The V gene lost 3 bases and the J gene lost 8 bases, with 10 bases spanning the gap. DNA for the CDR3: TGTGCCAGCAGTGATCTAGGCGCCGAAGCTTTCTTT. It yields the protein CASSDLGAEAFF.

The chain recombines TRBV11-2 with TRBJ1-4, with 7 bases aligning to TRBD1. This CDR3 has 15 amino acids. CDR1 is SGHAT and CDR2 is FQNNGV in the germline V gene. V was pared by 4 bases and J by 9 bases, with 11 bases of the junction left unmatched. The CDR3 DNA is TGTGCCAGCAGCTCGAGGGACAGCGGTGTTCAAAAACTGTTTTTT. Translated, it gives CASSSRDSGVQKLFF.

This chain connects TRBV19 to TRBJ2-6, with 7 positions matching TRBD1. Germline CDR1 and CDR2: LNHDA and SQIVND (reference sequence). The CDR3 length is 16 residues. The junction had 7 bases not matched to a gene; V was cut back by 6 bases and J by 2 bases. The CDR3 protein is CASSPKGAPGANVLTF. In DNA form, the CDR3 reads TGTGCCAGTAGCCCGAAGGGGGCCCCTGGGGCCAACGTCCTGACTTTC.

The chain recombines TRBV19 with TRBJ2-7; 9 nucleotides align to TRBD2. V gave up 1 base and J gave up 2 bases; unmatched junction bases: 3. CDR3 size: 15 residues. Germline V gene sequence: CDR1 LNHDA, CDR2 SQIVND (reference sequence). CDR3 sequence: CASSIVAGVPYEQYF. The CDR3 nucleotides read TGTGCCAGTAGTATAGTAGCGGGGGTACCCTACGAGCAGTACTTC.

V gene TRBV5-4 combines with J gene TRBJ1-2; 7 bases align to TRBD1. Germline V gene sequence: CDR1 SGHNT, CDR2 YYREEE (reference sequence). The CDR3 extends over 12 amino acids. V was clipped by 3 bases and J by 7 bases; unmatched bases: 3. CDR3 sequence (DNA): TGTGCCAGCAGCTACCACAGGGGTGGCTACACCTTC. Its protein is CASSYHRGGYTF.

This clone was recorded once. The CDR3 nucleotides read TGTGCCAGCATGCAAGGGGACGAGCAGTACTTC. Amino acids: CASMQGDEQYF. V and J are TRBV11-2 and TRBJ2-7, with D maybe TRBD1 (5 bases). The CDR3 extends over 11 amino acids. Trimming removed 7 bases from V and 5 bases from J, with 9 bases in between. Per the germline V gene, CDR1 is SGHAT and CDR2 is FQNNGV.

The rearrangement uses TRBV4-2 and TRBJ2-5, with D perhaps matching TRBD2 (6 bases). The length of the CDR3 is 15 residues. Germline loops: CDR1 LGHNA, CDR2 YNFKEQ. The V end lost 3 bases, the J end lost 2 bases, and 13 bases lay between the germline ends. This CDR3 is CASSHMTREQETQYF. The CDR3 region has the DNA TGTGCCAGCAGCCACATGACTAGGGAGCAAGAGACCCAGTACTTC.

V gene TRBV13 combines with J gene TRBJ1-3; a possible D gene is TRBD1 (5 bases). V was pared by 0 bases and J by 2 bases, with 8 bases between. CDR3 size: 15 residues. Germline V CDR1 and CDR2: PRHDT, FYEKMQ (reference sequence). The CDR3 region is CASSLGAGTGNTIYF. In nucleotides, the CDR3 is TGTGCCAGCAGCTTAGGGGCAGGGACTGGAAACACCATATATTTT.

This rearrangement joins TRBV6-6 to TRBJ1-3; 7 positions agree with TRBD1. J was trimmed by 5 bases and V by 2 bases; bases with no gene match: 3. In germline, CDR1 is MNHNY, CDR2 SVGAGI (reference sequence). This CDR3 comprises 14 residues. In DNA form, the CDR3 reads TGTGCCAGCAGTTACCCGGGACAGAGAAACACCATATATTTT. Its protein is CASSYPGQRNTIYF.

The chain recombines TRBV30 with TRBJ2-7, with 11 bases identical to TRBD2. The CDR3 is 15 amino acids. With 1 base clipped from V and 0 bases from J, the junction kept 2 bases outside the gene matches. In germline, CDR1 is GTSNPN, CDR2 SVGIG (reference sequence). CDR3 bases: TGTGCCTGGAGTGGCGGGACTAGCGGCTCCTACGAGCAGTACTTC. It is translated as CAWSGGTSGSYEQYF.

The chain employs TRBV19 and TRBJ1-3; D is unclear. The ends were cut back, 3 bases at V and 8 bases at J, with 5 bases in the middle. CDR3 length: 11 residues. Germline V CDR1 and CDR2: LNHDA, SQIVND (reference sequence). The CDR3 DNA reads as TGTGCCAGTAGTATGTCTCACACCATATATTTT. It codes for CASSMSHTIYF.

The rearrangement joins TRBV9 to TRBJ2-2, with D possibly TRBD1 on 6 matching bases. This CDR3 is built from 15 residues. CDR1 is SGDLS, CDR2 YYNGEE, per germline. V lost 2 bases and J 5 bases, leaving 13 bases between the germline ends. CDR3 in DNA: TGTGCCAGCAGCGTGGCCTCTGGACAGACCGGGGAGCTGTTTTTT. This gives the protein CASSVASGQTGELFF.

In regard to this clone: The junction departs from germline at one end; a sequencing error may be responsible. This sequence joins TRBV7-7 and TRBJ1-1; D unclear. This CDR3 is 15 amino acids long. CDR1 SSHAT and CDR2 FNYEAQ come from the germline V gene (reference sequence). CDR3 sequence: CASSPAPGRDTEAFF. CDR3 in DNA: TGTGCTAGCAGCCCAGCCCCGGGGAGGGACACTGAAGCTTTCTTT.

The rearrangement joins TRBV18 to TRBJ1-5; D not resolved. The CDR3 spans 14 residues. The V end lost 2 bases, the J end lost 7 bases, and 12 bases lay between the germline ends. From germline, CDR1 is KGHSH and CDR2 LQKENI. The CDR3 loop reads CASSPYGSGQPQHF. The CDR3 DNA reads TGTGCCAGCTCACCATACGGTAGCGGGCAGCCCCAGCATTTT.

V and J are TRBV2 and TRBJ1-5; the match to TRBD1 covers 7 bases. The V segment lost 3 bases and the J segment 6 bases; nucleotides outside the gene matches: 5. The CDR3 loop spans 14 amino acids. From germline, CDR1 is SNHLY and CDR2 FYNNEI. DNA of the CDR3: TGTGCCAGCAGTGAGTCGACAGGGCGTCAGCCCCAGCATTTT. Translation: CASSESTGRQPQHF.

Concerning this clone itself: A read error may account for a junction end that differs from germline. V and J are TRBV25-1 and TRBJ1-4; TRBD1 is a possible D gene (6 bases). Germline V lookup: CDR1 MGHDK, CDR2 SYGVNS. CDR3 length equals 12 residues. The CDR3 loop reads CASSERAGHLSF. In DNA, the CDR3 is TGTGCCAGCAGCGAGAGAGCGGGACACCTCTCGTTT.

The J gene is TRBJ2-2, the V gene TRBV7-8, with D maybe TRBD2 (6 bases). There are 15 residues in the CDR3. V was trimmed by 1 base and J by 4 bases, leaving 10 bases between them. Germline values: CDR1 SGHVS, CDR2 FQNEAQ. The CDR3 loop is CASSLVEAGTGELFF. CDR3 in DNA: TGTGCCAGCAGCTTAGTAGAAGCGGGCACCGGGGAGCTGTTTTTT.

This clone was observed once. This chain joins TRBV7-2 and TRBJ1-1, with TRBD1 matching 10 bases. Looked up from germline, CDR1 is SGHTA and CDR2 is FQGNSA. V shed 5 bases and J 1 base; nucleotides not matched to a gene: 4. The CDR3 totals 15 residues. As DNA, the CDR3 is TGTGCCAGCAGCCGGGGACAGGGGCGGAACACTGAAGCTTTCTTT. This gives the protein CASSRGQGRNTEAFF.

This rearrangement joins TRBV4-1 to TRBJ1-2, with 8 nucleotides matching TRBD1. The length of the CDR3 is 14 residues. CDR1 MGHRA and CDR2 YSYEKL come from the germline V gene. J lost 7 bases, V lost 2 bases, and 6 bases had no gene match. CDR3 DNA sequence: TGCGCCAGCAGCCAAACGACAGGGGTTGGTGGCTACACCTTC. Translation gives CASSQTTGVGGYTF.

The J gene is TRBJ1-2, the V gene TRBV11-1; tentatively, D is TRBD1 (6 bases). The CDR3 contains 15 residues. From germline, CDR1 is SGHAT and CDR2 FQDESV (reference sequence). Trimming pared 4 bases from V and 5 bases from J, leaving 17 bases between. The CDR3 DNA is TGTGCCAGCAGCTACCGGGACAATCTCTATTATGGCTACACCTTC. Its protein product is CASSYRDNLYYGYTF.

This rearrangement joins TRBV18 to TRBJ2-7; TRBD2 aligns across 10 bases. V trimming: 2 bases; J trimming: 5 bases; junction bases outside the gene matches: 9. The CDR3 has 16 amino acids. The germline V gene encodes CDR1 KGHSH and CDR2 LQKENI. The CDR3 bases are TGTGCCAGCTCACCAGCAGCGGGGGGGCCTGGGGACGAGCAGTACTTC. It specifies CASSPAAGGPGDEQYF.

The rearrangement joins TRBV19 to TRBJ1-4, with D unclear. V was trimmed by 6 bases and J by 1 base, leaving 9 bases between them. The germline gives CDR1 LNHDA, CDR2 SQIVND (reference sequence). CDR3 length: 14 residues. The CDR3 here is CASSKYLTNEKLFF. CDR3 sequence (DNA): TGTGCCAGTAGCAAATACTTAACTAATGAAAAACTGTTTTTT. The full variable domain, completed using reference TRBV19 and TRBJ1-4, is DGGITQSPKYLFRKEGQNVTLSCEQNLNHDAMYWYRQDPGQGLRLIYYSQIVNDFQKGDIAEGYSVSREKKESFPLTVTSAQKNPTAFYLCASSKYLTNEKLFFGSGTQLSVL.

V usage is TRBV7-2 and J usage is TRBJ1-1; D is unclear. This CDR3 region has 16 residues. V dropped 3 bases and J dropped 3 bases, with 17 bases sitting between them. Germline values: CDR1 SGHTA, CDR2 FQGNSA. CDR3 protein: CASSFLGVREDTEAFF. CDR3 nucleotide sequence: TGTGCCAGCAGCTTCTTAGGTGTTCGCGAGGACACTGAAGCTTTCTTT.

The chain is built from TRBV4-2 and TRBJ1-5; 8 positions match TRBD1. The V gene end was trimmed by 1 base and the J gene end by 6 bases; junction bases not matched to a gene: 11. Per germline, CDR1 LGHNA and CDR2 YNFKEQ. The CDR3 spans 17 residues. As DNA, the CDR3 is TGTGCCAGCAGCCAAGGCCTGACAGGGGATGCAGGTCAGCCCCAGCATTTT. It codes for CASSQGLTGDAGQPQHF.

The chain is built from TRBV11-3 and TRBJ1-3; 8 bases map to TRBD1. Germline lookup yields CDR1 SGHNT and CDR2 YENEEA. This CDR3 spans 17 amino acids. Trimming took 8 bases from V and 0 from J; bases not matched to a gene: 12. CDR3 protein: CASGGGQVQFSGNTIYF. CDR3 DNA sequence: TGTGCCAGCGGGGGGGGACAGGTTCAGTTCTCTGGAAACACCATATATTTT.

The CDR3 loop is CASSYADGYGYTF. CDR3 DNA: TGTGCCAGCAGCTACGCGGATGGGTATGGCTACACCTTC. The chain carries TRBV7-9 and TRBJ1-2; D gene uncertain. CDR3 length equals 13 residues. V lost 4 bases to trimming and J lost 5 bases, with 11 bases between them. Germline V gives CDR1 SEHNR, CDR2 FQNEAQ (reference sequence). Together with reference TRBV7-9 and TRBJ1-2, the CDR3 gives the full variable domain: DTGVSQNPRHKITKRGQNVTFRCDPISEHNRLYWYRQTLGQGPEFLTYFQNEAQLEKSRLLSDRFSAERPKGSFSTLEIQRTEQGDSAMYLCASSYADGYGYTFGSGTRLTVV.

The chain has TRBV5-1 and TRBJ2-7, with D perhaps matching TRBD1 (5 bases). The CDR3 has 12 amino acids. V was clipped by 3 bases and J by 4 bases, with 8 bases between them. CDR1 SGHRS and CDR2 YFSETQ come from the germline V gene. CDR3 residues: CASSSQGYEQYF. CDR3 coding DNA: TGCGCCAGCAGCTCGCAGGGATACGAGCAGTACTTC.

The chain joins TRBV11-2 to TRBJ2-7; 7 nucleotides match TRBD1. The CDR3 extends over 12 amino acids. Germline V gives CDR1 SGHAT, CDR2 FQNNGV. Germline trimming cut 5 bases from V and 6 bases from J; bases unmatched to any gene: 4. The DNA for the CDR3 is TGTGCCAGCAGCCGTTCAGGGGGCGAGCAGTACTTC. This encodes CASSRSGGEQYF.

The chain employs TRBV6-1 and TRBJ1-1, with 8 bases identical to TRBD1. V shed 6 bases, J shed 10 bases, and the junction held 4 bases outside the gene matches. The CDR3 runs to 11 residues. Germline CDR1 MNHNS, CDR2 SASEGT. CDR3 in amino acids: CASSTTGGAFF. The CDR3 DNA sequence: TGTGCCAGCAGCACAACAGGGGGAGCTTTCTTT.

The chain joins TRBV9 to TRBJ2-6, with 8 nucleotides matching TRBD1. This CDR3 spans 16 amino acids. The V gene's germline CDR1 is SGDLS and CDR2 YYNGEE. Unmatched junction bases numbered 8, after V lost 6 bases and J lost 3 bases. The CDR3 protein is CASTGQGTGGANVLTF. As DNA, the CDR3 is TGTGCCAGCACCGGACAGGGCACGGGTGGGGCCAACGTCCTGACTTTC. The full variable domain, rest sourced from reference TRBV9 and TRBJ2-6, is DSGVTQTPKHLITATGQRVTLRCSPRSGDLSVYWYQQSLDQGLQFLIQYYNGEERAKGNILERFSAQQFPDLHSELNLSSLELGDSALYFCASTGQGTGGANVLTFGAGSRLTVL.

This clone has only one observation. The chain links TRBV19 to TRBJ1-1; 8 bases map to TRBD1. CDR1 is LNHDA, CDR2 SQIVND, per germline (reference sequence). The CDR3 length is 16 residues. With V trimmed by 4 bases and J by 0 bases, 7 bases remained unmatched. CDR3 sequence: CASSKGQAGMNTEAFF. The CDR3 DNA is TGTGCCAGTAGTAAGGGACAGGCGGGGATGAACACTGAAGCTTTCTTT.